This T cell receptor (beta chain) was recorded in a study of brain T cells in children with intractable seizures. Study results and caveats: Only CDR3 sequence similarity suggested viral specificity, without known HCMV serostatus.

Trimming cost V 1 base and J 8 bases; bases outside gene matches: 7. The CDR3 length is 15 residues. The V gene's germline CDR1 is MNHNS and CDR2 SASEGT. The repertoire was sequenced with immunoSEQ multiplex PCR; TCRdb's copy has only in-frame clones and lacks some. This table has tens of thousands of clones, under 95% appearing once. Details on this clone: Its antigen is unidentified.

Only cases whose brain tissue showed the highest T cell transcript signatures were sequenced. Before surgery, patients took at least one anti-epileptic drug. This TCR was recovered from a girl aged 2 to 10 with Rasmussen encephalitis and intractable seizures. The source material was peripheral blood, sampled at surgery. The chain has TRBV6-1 and TRBJ2-1, with 8 positions matching TRBD1. In DNA, the CDR3 is TGTGCCAGCAGTGAAGGCCAGGGGGCGCGTCATGAGCAGTTCTTC. Translation: CASSEGQGARHEQFF.